The source of this T cell receptor (beta chain) is a study of early T cells in non-severe SARS-CoV-2 infection. V was pared by 4 bases and J by 3 bases, with 8 bases between. From germline, CDR1 is DFQATT and CDR2 SNEGSKA (reference sequence). The CDR3 extends over 12 amino acids. This clonotype was recorded at least ten times. TCRdb re-called the 5' RACE reads with MiXCR, one entry per CDR3 protein. The data contain 90,000 to 120,000 distinct CDR3 sequences, 11% of them singletons. Sequencing was done on a sample of whole blood. The sequence was collected from an adult who was a healthcare worker with PCR-confirmed SARS-CoV-2 infection or an uninfected control (not recorded which). This sequence joins TRBV20-1 and TRBJ2-3; perhaps TRBD2 as D (6 bases). The CDR3: CSATGGTDTQYF. CDR3 DNA: TGCAGTGCTACCGGAGGGACAGATACGCAGTATTTT.